The rows below give T cell receptor beta chains drawn from one sample of a study of beta chain features in type 1 diabetes. The data were produced by immunoSEQ multiplex PCR, yet TCRdb's version contains in-frame clones alone and is incomplete. The sample lists some 660,000 clones; around 15% were seen once. The sample consisted of naive CD4+ T cells from blood. Receptors were obtained from a man younger than 35 with type 1 diabetes. Both conserved end residues are part of each CDR3. A D gene is named only where the DNA matches it firmly. Clone size is stated in some rows and not others, as once, few, many or a class when expanded.

TRBJ2-3 | - | few | TRBV4-1 | CASSQVGRPREYF | TGCGCCAGCAGCCAAGTGGGCAGGCCTAGAGAGTATTTT
TRBJ2-7 | TRBD2 | - | TRBV2 | CASSGGGPISSRF | TGTGCCAGCAGTGGGGGGGGACCGATCTCTTCTAGATTC
TRBJ2-5 | - | - | TRBV18 | CASSPMNQETQYF | TGTGCCAGCTCACCGATGAACCAAGAGACCCAGTACTTC
TRBJ2-1 | TRBD1 | - | TRBV25-1 | CASSGEGAVRQFF | TGTGCCAGCAGTGGTGAGGGGGCTGTTCGGCAGTTCTTC
TRBJ2-5 | TRBD2 | few | TRBV6-6 | CASSYSSSGSGETQYF | TGTGCCAGCAGTTACTCGAGTAGCGGGAGTGGGGAGACCCAGTACTTC
TRBJ2-3 | TRBD2 | few | TRBV5-1 | CASSTLPSGSTDTQYF | TGCGCCAGCAGCACGCTTCCTAGCGGCAGCACAGATACGCAGTATTTT
TRBJ2-7 | TRBD2 | few | TRBV27 | CASSRVWTSGNYEQYF | TGTGCCAGCAGTAGAGTGTGGACTAGCGGCAATTACGAGCAGTACTTC
TRBJ1-1 | TRBD1 | - | TRBV5-4 | CASSFRTGVNTEAFF | TGTGCCAGCAGCTTCCGGACAGGGGTGAACACTGAAGCTTTCTTT
TRBJ2-7 | - | - | TRBV5-1 | CASSLDRLSDEQYF | TGCGCCAGCAGCTTGGACAGACTATCGGACGAGCAGTACTTC
TRBJ2-7 | - | - | TRBV7-2 | CASSLGGPMGEQYF | TGTGCCAGCAGCTTGGGAGGACCGATGGGGGAGCAGTACTTC
TRBJ2-1 | - | few | TRBV7-3 | CASSSETSVHEQFF | TGTGCCAGCAGTTCCGAGACTAGTGTCCATGAGCAGTTCTTC
TRBJ1-1 | - | few | TRBV7-9 | CASSPGSMNTEAFF | TGTGCCAGCAGCCCCGGCAGCATGAACACTGAAGCTTTCTTT
TRBJ1-5 | TRBD1 | - | TRBV18 | CASSLNRDRGLQPQHF | TGTGCCAGCTCGCTTAACCGGGACAGGGGGCTTCAGCCCCAGCATTTT
TRBJ2-7 | - | few | TRBV25-1 | CASSATLKTSYEQYF | TGTGCCAGCAGTGCTACACTGAAAACCTCCTACGAGCAGTACTTC
TRBJ2-1 | TRBD2 | - | TRBV2 | CASSARLAGVEQFF | TGTGCCAGCAGTGCCCGACTAGCGGGAGTTGAGCAGTTCTTC
TRBJ2-3 | - | - | TRBV7-2 | CASSFLDRTDTQYF | TGTGCCAGCAGCTTTTTGGACAGAACAGATACGCAGTATTTT
TRBJ1-4 | TRBD1 | - | TRBV29-1 | CSVQGQNEKLFF | TGCAGCGTTCAGGGACAGAATGAAAAACTGTTTTTT
TRBJ2-7 | - | - | TRBV28 | CASIPHGRVKPYEQYF | TGTGCCAGCATCCCTCACGGTCGGGTAAAACCCTACGAGCAGTACTTC
TRBJ1-2 | - | few | TRBV30 | CAWGIYGYTF | TGTGCCTGGGGGATCTATGGCTACACCTTC
TRBJ2-7 | - | - | TRBV6-5 | CASSYKDRLYEQYF | TGTGCCAGCAGTTACAAGGACAGACTCTACGAGCAGTACTTC
TRBJ2-3 | TRBD1 | - | TRBV29-1 | CSAHVVQGASDTQYF | TGCAGCGCCCACGTCGTGCAGGGGGCGTCAGATACGCAGTATTTT
TRBJ2-6 | - | few | TRBV7-3 | CASSPITTGSGANVLTF | TGTGCCAGCAGCCCAATCACTACAGGATCTGGGGCCAACGTCCTGACTTTC
TRBJ2-1 | - | - | TRBV2 | CAGDKGQFYNEQFF | TGTGCCGGTGACAAGGGTCAGTTCTACAATGAGCAGTTCTTC
TRBJ2-7 | TRBD1 | - | TRBV30 | CAWKLGTGPYEQYF | TGTGCCTGGAAACTAGGGACAGGGCCGTACGAGCAGTACTTC
TRBJ2-5 | TRBD2 | few | TRBV29-1 | CSGMRGRGETQYF | TGCAGCGGCATGCGGGGGAGGGGAGAGACCCAGTACTTC
TRBJ2-7 | TRBD1 | few | TRBV5-1 | CASSSGGQTYEQYF | TGCGCCAGCAGCTCAGGGGGACAGACCTACGAGCAGTACTTC
TRBJ2-5 | - | few | TRBV7-7 | CASSYHLGPETQYF | TGTGCTAGCAGCTACCATCTTGGGCCGGAGACCCAGTACTTC
TRBJ1-5 | - | few | TRBV9 | CASSVGQGNQPQHF | TGTGCCAGCAGCGTAGGGCAGGGCAATCAGCCCCAGCATTTT
TRBJ2-5 | TRBD2 | - | TRBV29-1 | CSVERLAGETQYF | TGCAGCGTTGAAAGACTAGCGGGCGAGACCCAGTACTTC
TRBJ1-6 | - | - | TRBV10-3 | CAISLDRYNSPLHF | TGTGCCATCAGCCTCGACAGGTATAATTCACCCCTCCACTTT
TRBJ1-2 | - | - | TRBV28 | CASSSGAGGIITQDGYTF | TGTGCCAGCAGTTCGGGCGCCGGGGGAATAATCACCCAGGATGGCTACACCTTC
TRBJ1-6 | - | few | TRBV29-1 | CSVEESTDSPLHF | TGCAGCGTTGAAGAAAGTACGGATTCACCCCTCCACTTT
TRBJ2-7 | TRBD1 | - | TRBV29-1 | CSVVGRAGGGPYEQYF | TGCAGCGTTGTAGGTAGGGCAGGGGGTGGGCCGTACGAGCAGTACTTC
TRBJ1-1 | TRBD1 | - | TRBV2 | CASSARTGGMNTEAFF | TGTGCCAGCAGTGCCCGGACAGGCGGGATGAACACTGAAGCTTTCTTT
TRBJ2-2 | - | - | TRBV2 | CASSRLGGSTGELFF | TGTGCCAGCAGCCGCTTAGGGGGTAGCACCGGGGAGCTGTTTTTT
TRBJ2-1 | - | - | TRBV5-1 | CASSLAGSVNEQFF | TGCGCCAGCAGCTTGGCCGGTAGTGTGAATGAGCAGTTCTTC
TRBJ1-1 | TRBD1 | - | TRBV15 | CATSKRDRGTEAFF | TGTGCCACCAGCAAGAGGGACAGGGGAACTGAAGCTTTCTTT
TRBJ2-7 | - | few | TRBV28 | CASSFRAIEQYF | TGTGCCAGCAGTTTTCGGGCCATCGAGCAGTACTTC
TRBJ1-1 | TRBD1 | - | TRBV10-3 | CAISEQQGAGAEAFF | TGTGCCATCAGTGAACAACAGGGGGCAGGCGCTGAAGCTTTCTTT
TRBJ1-2 | - | few | TRBV10-3 | CATRLGDGYTF | TGTGCCACCAGGCTGGGAGATGGCTACACCTTC
TRBJ2-3 | TRBD1 | - | TRBV19 | CASSVETGGYTDTQYF | TGTGCCAGTAGTGTCGAGACAGGGGGCTACACAGATACGCAGTATTTT
TRBJ2-7 | - | - | TRBV4-1 | CASSHPHKGGGSYEQYF | TGCGCCAGCAGCCACCCCCATAAAGGGGGAGGCTCCTACGAGCAGTACTTC
TRBJ1-1 | - | few | TRBV7-2 | CASRPLGGEAFF | TGTGCCAGCCGCCCTTTGGGGGGTGAAGCTTTCTTT
TRBJ2-5 | - | - | TRBV14 | CASSQADTQETQYF | TGTGCCAGCAGCCAAGCGGACACCCAAGAGACCCAGTACTTC
TRBJ2-7 | - | - | TRBV25-1 | CASSETGTAGYEQYF | TGTGCCAGCAGTGAAACCGGGACAGCGGGCTACGAGCAGTACTTC
TRBJ2-1 | TRBD2 | - | TRBV7-3 | CASSLGTSGGEQFF | TGTGCCAGCAGCTTGGGGACTAGCGGGGGTGAGCAGTTCTTC
TRBJ1-5 | - | - | TRBV27 | CASSFGGESNQPQHF | TGTGCCAGCAGTTTCGGGGGCGAGAGCAATCAGCCCCAGCATTTT
TRBJ1-5 | TRBD1 | - | TRBV18 | CASSPGTGNNQPQHF | TGTGCCAGCTCACCGGGGACAGGGAACAATCAGCCCCAGCATTTT
TRBJ2-3 | - | few | TRBV9 | CASSPLADTQYF | TGTGCCAGCAGCCCTCTGGCAGATACGCAGTATTTT
TRBJ2-1 | TRBD2 | few | TRBV11-3 | CASSSGLATYNEQFF | TGTGCCAGCAGCTCGGGACTAGCGACTTACAATGAGCAGTTCTTC
TRBJ2-7 | - | - | TRBV18 | CASSPGPQGAYEQYF | TGTGCCAGCTCACCTGGCCCCCAAGGAGCATACGAGCAGTACTTC
TRBJ2-1 | TRBD2 | - | TRBV9 | CASSYLGGVYNEQFF | TGTGCCAGCAGCTACCTTGGGGGGGTTTACAATGAGCAGTTCTTC
TRBJ2-1 | TRBD2 | few | TRBV19 | CASAPMTSPGYNEQFF | TGTGCCAGCGCTCCCATGACTAGCCCGGGCTACAATGAGCAGTTCTTC